The source of this T cell receptor beta chain is a study of T-cell memory formation after mild COVID-19. Study overall: Most TCR clusters belonged to a single donor.

This clonotype was counted many times. What it recognizes is unknown. Germline V CDR1 and CDR2: MGHDK, SYGVNS. Between the trimmed V and J ends, which lost 2 bases and 0 bases, there was a span of 21 bases. This CDR3 comprises 19 residues. Constant-segment primers and 5'RACE yielded cDNA libraries for TCR alpha and TCR beta, each carrying sample barcodes and UMIs. TCRdb called the 5' RACE reads again in MiXCR, with one record for every CDR3 protein. The sample lists about 240,000 distinct CDR3 sequences, approximately 9% occurring once. Study-level findings and limits: Memory sampled before infection contained some responding clones, suggesting cross-reactive memory joined. Clones that contracted from day 15 to 85 were balanced CD4/CD8, while later expanders leaned CD4+.

This chain uses TRBV25-1 with TRBJ2-3; possible D gene TRBD1, 6 bases. The receptor was isolated from a man younger than 35 who had mild COVID-19 (a few samples of this study predate the infection). Cell type and time point are not known. Sample: PBMCs or a T cell subset sorted from them (not recorded which). The CDR3 sequence is CASSEEFTGTPVSTDTQYF. The CDR3 nucleotides are TGTGCCAGCAGTGAAGAATTTACCGGGACACCTGTTAGCACAGATACGCAGTATTTT.